Following are 10 T cell receptor beta chains from one sample sequenced in a study of blood T cell repertoires in COVID-19. Measured with immunoSEQ multiplex PCR; TCRdb has only the in-frame clones, and not every one. The repertoire holds some 290,000 clones, with more than 70% as singletons. Specimen: peripheral blood. These receptor sequences come from a woman aged 25-40 years with COVID-19, enrolled during active disease.

The V call is TRBV7-9, the J call TRBJ2-7, with TRBD2 matching over 14 bases. The CDR3 is made up of 14 amino acids. The germline V gene encodes CDR1 SEHNR and CDR2 FQNEAQ (reference sequence). V lost 7 bases to trimming and J lost 6 bases; unmatched junction nucleotides: 5. The CDR3 reads CASKPGLAGGEQYF. The DNA for the CDR3 is TGTGCCAGCAAACCAGGACTAGCGGGAGGCGAGCAGTACTTC.

J is TRBJ1-1 and V is TRBV2; TRBD1 aligns across 7 bases. This CDR3 spans 13 amino acids. Losses at the gene ends were 7 bases for V and 3 bases for J; bases not matched to a gene: 5. Germline V CDR1 and CDR2: SNHLY, FYNNEI. CDR3 nucleotide sequence: TGTGCCAGCATCTGGGACAGCGACACTGAAGCTTTCTTT. This encodes CASIWDSDTEAFF.

This sequence joins TRBV6-1 and TRBJ2-1, with unresolved D. V was shortened by 1 base and J by 7 bases, with 8 bases between the two germline ends. Germline lookup yields CDR1 MNHNS and CDR2 SASEGT. The CDR3 has 13 amino acids. The CDR3 spells CASSEVAHNEQFF. The CDR3 nucleotides read TGTGCCAGCAGTGAAGTAGCCCATAATGAGCAGTTCTTC.

The chain recombines TRBV27 with TRBJ2-7; D is ambiguous. The CDR3 is made up of 14 amino acids. Germline CDR1 is MNHEY and CDR2 is SMNVEV (reference sequence). V was pared by 2 bases and J by 4 bases, with 12 bases between. The DNA of the CDR3 is TGTGCCAGCAGTTTAGTCGGTCCGTGGTACGAGCAGTACTTC. It yields the protein CASSLVGPWYEQYF.

The table lists this clone with a few counts. The sample carries other DNA sequences with the same CDR3. CDR3 DNA sequence: TGTGCCAGCAGTCCAGGGTTGTCACCCCTCCACTTT. Translated: CASSPGLSPLHF. This sequence joins TRBV12-3 or TRBV12-4 and TRBJ1-6; a possible D gene is TRBD1 (5 bases). The germline V and J ends were trimmed by 5 bases and 10 bases, with 9 bases remaining between them. This CDR3 spans 12 amino acids.

This chain joins TRBV7-9 and TRBJ2-1; TRBD1 is a possible D gene (6 bases). The germline CDR1 and CDR2 sequences are SEHNR and FQNEAQ (reference sequence). The CDR3 contains 14 residues. V gave up 8 bases and J gave up 6 bases, with 17 bases separating them. The CDR3 is CASLLGGAANEQFF. The CDR3 nucleotides read TGTGCCAGCCTCTTAGGGGGAGCGGCCAATGAGCAGTTCTTC.

V gene TRBV6-5 combines with J gene TRBJ1-1; 8 bases are a match to TRBD1. The germline gives CDR1 MNHEY, CDR2 SVGAGI. The length of the CDR3 is 15 residues. V shed 6 bases, J shed 3 bases, and the junction held 9 bases outside the gene matches. Here the CDR3 DNA reads TGTGCCAGCAGCCGGCGACAGGGGCTCTACACTGAAGCTTTCTTT. Translated, it gives CASSRRQGLYTEAFF.

The chain recombines TRBV6-6 with TRBJ2-7; 10 bases are shared with TRBD2. This CDR3 has 16 amino acids. Germline trimming cut 2 bases from V and 6 bases from J; bases unmatched to any gene: 10. Per the germline V gene, CDR1 is MNHNY and CDR2 is SVGAGI (reference sequence). The CDR3 DNA sequence: TGTGCCAGCAGTTACCCGAAAGTTGGACTAGCGGTCGAGCAGTACTTC. Translation gives CASSYPKVGLAVEQYF.

The chain joins TRBV19 to TRBJ1-5; D may be TRBD1 (5 bases). The germline V gene has CDR1 LNHDA and CDR2 SQIVND (reference sequence). The CDR3 runs to 15 residues. Trimming stripped 5 bases from V and 7 bases from J, with 18 bases between. CDR3 protein: CASSRGTGPGQPQHF. The CDR3 DNA reads as TGTGCCAGTAGTCGAGGAACAGGCCCAGGGCAGCCCCAGCATTTT. The full variable domain, completed using reference TRBV19 and TRBJ1-5, is DGGITQSPKYLFRKEGQNVTLSCEQNLNHDAMYWYRQDPGQGLRLIYYSQIVNDFQKGDIAEGYSVSREKKESFPLTVTSAQKNPTAFYLCASSRGTGPGQPQHFGDGTRLSIL.

The rearrangement joins TRBV19 to TRBJ1-2; D is perhaps TRBD1 (6 bases). CDR1 and CDR2 (germline): LNHDA, SQIVND (reference sequence). Trimming removed 0 bases at V and 10 bases at J, with 15 bases between. CDR3 length: 14 residues. The CDR3 loop is CASSIDRGKGFYTF. CDR3 DNA sequence: TGTGCCAGTAGTATAGACAGGGGAAAAGGGTTCTACACCTTC.